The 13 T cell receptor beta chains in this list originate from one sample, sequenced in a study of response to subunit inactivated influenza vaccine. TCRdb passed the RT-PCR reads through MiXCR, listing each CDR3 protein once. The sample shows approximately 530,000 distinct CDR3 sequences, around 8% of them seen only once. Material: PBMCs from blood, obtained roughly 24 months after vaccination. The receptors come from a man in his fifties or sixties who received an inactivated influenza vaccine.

Here the CDR3 reads CASSRIERSTERDTGELFF. For the CDR3, the DNA is TGCGCCAGCTCAAGGATAGAAAGATCGACAGAAAGGGACACCGGGGAGCTGTTTTTT. The rearrangement links TRBV5-1 to TRBJ2-2; perhaps TRBD1 as D (5 bases). The CDR3 contains 19 residues. Germline CDR1 is SGHRS and CDR2 is YFSETQ. V shed 7 bases and J shed 3 bases, with 28 bases lying between them.

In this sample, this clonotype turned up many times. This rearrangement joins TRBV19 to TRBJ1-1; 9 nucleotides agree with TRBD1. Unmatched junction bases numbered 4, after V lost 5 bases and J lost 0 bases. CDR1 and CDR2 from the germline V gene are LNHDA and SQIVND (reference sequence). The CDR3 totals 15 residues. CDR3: CASSPRTGVNTEAFF. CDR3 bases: TGTGCCAGTAGTCCTCGGACAGGGGTGAACACTGAAGCTTTCTTT.

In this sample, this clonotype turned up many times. The CDR3 DNA is TGTGCCAGCAGCCTCACCGGGACAGAGGACTATGGCTACACCTTC. This translates into CASSLTGTEDYGYTF. The V and J genes are TRBV12-3 or TRBV12-4 and TRBJ1-2; 7 nucleotides line up with TRBD1. CDR3 length: 15 amino acids. Germline trimming cut 6 bases from V and 3 bases from J; bases unmatched to any gene: 10.

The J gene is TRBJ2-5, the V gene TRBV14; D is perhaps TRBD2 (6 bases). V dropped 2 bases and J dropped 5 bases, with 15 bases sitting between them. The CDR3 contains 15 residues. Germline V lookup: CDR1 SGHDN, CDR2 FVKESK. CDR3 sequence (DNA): TGTGCCAGCAGCCAAACGGGACTCCGGGGGGAGACCCAGTACTTC. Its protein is CASSQTGLRGETQYF.

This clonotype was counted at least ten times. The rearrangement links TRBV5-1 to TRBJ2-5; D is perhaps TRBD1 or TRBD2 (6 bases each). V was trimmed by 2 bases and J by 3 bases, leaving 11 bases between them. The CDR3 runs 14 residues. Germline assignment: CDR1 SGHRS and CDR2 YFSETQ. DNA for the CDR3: TGCGCCAGCAGCTTCGGAGGGGGTGAAGAGACCCAGTACTTC. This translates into CASSFGGGEETQYF.

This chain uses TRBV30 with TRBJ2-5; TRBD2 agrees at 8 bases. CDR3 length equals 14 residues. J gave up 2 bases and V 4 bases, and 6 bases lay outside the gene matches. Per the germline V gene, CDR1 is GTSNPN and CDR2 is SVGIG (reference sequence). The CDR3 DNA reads TGTGCCTGGACCGGGACTAGGATTCAAGAGACCCAGTACTTC. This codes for CAWTGTRIQETQYF.

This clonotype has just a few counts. This CDR3 is CASSQDRMADTQYF. CDR3 nucleotide sequence: TGCGCCAGCAGCCAAGATAGGATGGCAGATACGCAGTATTTT. The rearrangement uses TRBV4-1 and TRBJ2-3; unclear D gene. This CDR3 is 14 amino acids long. Germline loops: CDR1 MGHRA, CDR2 YSYEKL. V lost 0 bases and J lost 4, with 8 bases in between.

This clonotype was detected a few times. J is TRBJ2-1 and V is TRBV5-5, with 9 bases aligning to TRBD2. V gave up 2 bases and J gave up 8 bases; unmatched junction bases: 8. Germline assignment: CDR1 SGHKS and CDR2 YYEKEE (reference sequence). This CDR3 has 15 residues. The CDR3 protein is CASSFSGRGSYEQFF. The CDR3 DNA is TGTGCCAGCAGCTTTAGCGGGAGAGGTAGTTATGAGCAGTTCTTC.

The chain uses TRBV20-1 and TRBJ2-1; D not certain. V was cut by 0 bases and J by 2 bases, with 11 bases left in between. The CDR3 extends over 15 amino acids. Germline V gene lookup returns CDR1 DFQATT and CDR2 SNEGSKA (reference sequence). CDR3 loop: CSARDIVGAYNEQFF. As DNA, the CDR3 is TGCAGTGCTAGAGATATAGTAGGTGCCTACAATGAGCAGTTCTTC.

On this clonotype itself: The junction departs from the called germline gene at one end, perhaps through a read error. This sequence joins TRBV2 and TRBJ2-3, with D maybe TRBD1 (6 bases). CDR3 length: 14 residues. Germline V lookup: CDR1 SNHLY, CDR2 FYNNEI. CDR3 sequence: CASSEGQPTDTQYF. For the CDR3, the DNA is TGTGCCAGCAGCGAAGGACAGCCGACAGATACGCAGTATTTT.

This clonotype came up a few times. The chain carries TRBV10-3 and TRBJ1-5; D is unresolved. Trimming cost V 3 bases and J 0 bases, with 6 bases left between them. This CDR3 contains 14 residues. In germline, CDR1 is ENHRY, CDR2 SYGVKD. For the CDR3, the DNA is TGTGCCATCAGTGAAGGATATAGCAATCAGCCCCAGCATTTT. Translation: CAISEGYSNQPQHF.

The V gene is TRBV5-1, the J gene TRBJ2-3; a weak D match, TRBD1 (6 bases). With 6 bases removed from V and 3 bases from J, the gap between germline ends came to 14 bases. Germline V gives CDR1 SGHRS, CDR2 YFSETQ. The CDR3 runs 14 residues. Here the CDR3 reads CASNIGQLTDTQYF. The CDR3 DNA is TGCGCCAGCAACATCGGACAGCTGACAGATACGCAGTATTTT.

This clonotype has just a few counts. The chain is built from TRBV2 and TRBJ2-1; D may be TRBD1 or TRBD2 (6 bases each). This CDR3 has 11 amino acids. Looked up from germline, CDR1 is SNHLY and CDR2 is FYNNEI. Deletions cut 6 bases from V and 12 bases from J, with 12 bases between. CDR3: CASREGVGQFF. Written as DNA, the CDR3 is TGTGCCAGCAGGGAGGGGGTTGGGCAGTTCTTC.